The T cell receptor beta chain under discussion was sequenced for a study of shared clonotypes between healthy human individuals. Study results and caveats: Few donors limited the genetic and exposure-history diversity represented.

CD45RO-negative, CCR7-positively selected cells formed the naive CD8 fraction, excluding terminally differentiated effector memory CD45RA+ cells. Worth noting for this clone: Its antigen is unknown.

The CDR3 is 12 amino acids. With 4 bases clipped from V and 13 bases from J, the junction kept 7 bases outside the gene matches. The V gene's germline CDR1 is SEHNR and CDR2 FQNEAQ (reference sequence). Profiling relied on immunoSEQ multiplex PCR, and the TCRdb table lists in-frame clones only, not all of them. The table lists about 590,000 clones, roughly 96% of them singletons. Sequencing was done on a sample of naive CD8+ T cells sorted from blood. The clonotype was recovered from a woman in her twenties or thirties in good health. The V call is TRBV7-9, the J call TRBJ1-2; 9 bases line up with TRBD1. CDR3 region: CASSWDREEGTF. The CDR3 DNA is TGTGCCAGCAGCTGGGACAGGGAGGAGGGCACCTTC.